This T cell receptor (beta chain) was sequenced during a study of patients and donors after allogeneic stem cell transplantation. One entry per CDR3 protein results from TCRdb running MiXCR on the RT-PCR reads. This sample has about 960,000 distinct CDR3 sequences, with roughly 18% found just once. This CDR3 is 13 amino acids long. Trimming left V 5 bases short and J 10 bases short, with 18 bases between. CDR1 and CDR2 from the germline V gene are SGHRS and YFSETQ. This clonotype came up a few times. The rearrangement joins TRBV5-1 to TRBJ1-1; a weak D match, TRBD1 (6 bases). The sequenced sample consisted of blood, either unsorted or a sorted T cell fraction (not recorded which). The clonotype comes from a human donor who was either an allogeneic HSCT recipient or a stem cell or donor lymphocyte infusion donor (not recorded which). It is not recorded whose cells these are; they may come from a transplant donor. The CDR3 nucleotides are TGCGCCAGCAGAATGGAGACAGGCCCCCTAGCTTTCTTT. It codes for CASRMETGPLAFF.